The 24 T cell receptor beta chains below come from one sample, sequenced in a study of blood T cell repertoires in COVID-19. Assay: immunoSEQ multiplex PCR; the TCRdb copy retains only in-frame clones and omits some. The table shows under 250,000 clones, with under 90% occurring only once. The sequencing input was peripheral blood. These receptors all stem from a man between 45 and 60 years old with COVID-19, enrolled during active disease.

The chain couples TRBV5-1 to TRBJ2-7; TRBD1 agrees at 10 bases. Germline CDR1 is SGHRS and CDR2 is YFSETQ. The CDR3 covers 15 residues. V was clipped by 5 bases and J by 2 bases; unmatched bases: 7. The CDR3 spells CASRSWTGGPYEQYF. As DNA, the CDR3 is TGCGCCAGCAGGTCCTGGACAGGGGGACCCTACGAGCAGTACTTC.

The V and J genes are TRBV7-9 and TRBJ2-1, with D tentatively TRBD1 (6 bases). This CDR3 comprises 16 residues. Trimming removed 5 bases at V and 0 bases at J, with 14 bases between. From germline, CDR1 is SEHNR and CDR2 FQNEAQ (reference sequence). CDR3 nucleotides: TGTGCCAGCAGCCCACCGGGACAAAGCTCCTACAATGAGCAGTTCTTC. Its protein is CASSPPGQSSYNEQFF.

The CDR3 loop is CASGRNTTSDYEQYF. The CDR3 DNA follows: TGTGCCAGCGGGAGAAATACTACTAGCGACTACGAGCAGTACTTC. The J gene is TRBJ2-7, the V gene TRBV25-1, with TRBD2 matching over 7 bases. The CDR3 is 15 amino acids. Germline values: CDR1 MGHDK, CDR2 SYGVNS. V trimming: 8 bases; J trimming: 3 bases; junction bases outside the gene matches: 13.

This clone was detected once. The chain couples TRBV19 to TRBJ2-1; D is uncertain. CDR1 and CDR2 from the germline V gene are LNHDA and SQIVND (reference sequence). CDR3 length equals 12 residues. Between the trimmed V and J ends, which lost 5 bases and 4 bases, there was a span of 6 bases. CDR3 nucleotides: TGTGCCAGTAGTCCTAGATACAATGAGCAGTTCTTC. Translated: CASSPRYNEQFF. Complete variable domain (other parts from reference TRBV19 and TRBJ2-1): DGGITQSPKYLFRKEGQNVTLSCEQNLNHDAMYWYRQDPGQGLRLIYYSQIVNDFQKGDIAEGYSVSREKKESFPLTVTSAQKNPTAFYLCASSPRYNEQFFGPGTRLTVL.

The chain uses TRBV4-2 and TRBJ2-1; 9 nucleotides line up with TRBD2. V was pared by 0 bases and J by 6 bases, with 9 bases of the junction left unmatched. Per germline, CDR1 LGHNA and CDR2 YNFKEQ. The CDR3 extends over 17 amino acids. The DNA of the CDR3 is TGTGCCAGCAGCCAAGACCCTAGCGGGATCTGGGTCAATGAGCAGTTCTTC. It translates to CASSQDPSGIWVNEQFF.

The V gene is TRBV27, the J gene TRBJ2-5; maybe TRBD1 (6 bases). This CDR3 contains 14 residues. V lost 5 bases, J lost 4 bases, and 14 bases lay in between. CDR1 and CDR2 from the germline V gene are MNHEY and SMNVEV (reference sequence). In nucleotides, the CDR3 is TGTGCCAGCAGTCCGCAGGGGATCCGAGAGACCCAGTACTTC. This codes for CASSPQGIRETQYF.

The chain employs TRBV5-1 and TRBJ2-2, with TRBD1 matching over 8 bases. CDR3 size: 17 residues. Germline V gene sequence: CDR1 SGHRS, CDR2 YFSETQ. V shed 3 bases and J 4 bases; nucleotides not matched to a gene: 11. In DNA, the CDR3 is TGCGCCAGCAGCTCCCCAGGGGGCATAAAATCCACCGGGGAGCTGTTTTTT. Translation gives CASSSPGGIKSTGELFF.

The chain combines TRBV5-1 with TRBJ1-2; TRBD1 might be the D (6 bases). The CDR3 runs to 14 residues. Germline lookup yields CDR1 SGHRS and CDR2 YFSETQ. Between the trimmed V and J ends, which lost 4 bases and 2 bases, there was a span of 12 bases. This CDR3 reads CASSHPGQNYGYTF. DNA for the CDR3: TGCGCCAGCAGCCATCCTGGACAGAACTATGGCTACACCTTC.

CDR3 protein: CASSETGDEQYF. The CDR3 coding sequence is TGTGCCAGCAGCGAGACAGGTGACGAGCAGTACTTC. This chain joins TRBV9 and TRBJ2-7; D possibly corresponds to TRBD1 (6 bases). Germline V gene sequence: CDR1 SGDLS, CDR2 YYNGEE. Trimming removed 3 bases from V and 5 bases from J, with 9 bases in between. CDR3 length: 12 residues.

This chain uses TRBV6-6 with TRBJ2-5; D may be TRBD1 (5 bases). Deletions cut 6 bases from V and 2 bases from J, with 10 bases between. This CDR3 is 13 amino acids long. CDR1 and CDR2 (germline): MNHNY, SVGAGI (reference sequence). The CDR3, as DNA: TGTGCCAGCAGGAGGACAACTCAAGAGACCCAGTACTTC. This sequence encodes CASRRTTQETQYF.

DNA for the CDR3: TGCGCCAGCAGCCTACAGGGTGTTGCAGATACGCAGTATTTT. Protein product: CASSLQGVADTQYF. The genes are TRBV4-3 and TRBJ2-3; weak D call: TRBD1 (6 bases). Trimming pared 4 bases from V and 4 bases from J, leaving 12 bases between. This CDR3 has 14 residues. The germline V gene encodes CDR1 LGHNA and CDR2 YSLEER.

This clone occurred once. The chain employs TRBV19 and TRBJ2-7; 7 bases match TRBD1. J lost 6 bases, V lost 11 bases, and 19 bases had no gene match. The CDR3 runs to 15 residues. Germline V CDR1 and CDR2: LNHDA, SQIVND (reference sequence). This CDR3 is CALRFRRQGRREQYF. CDR3 bases: TGTGCCCTCAGATTTCGGCGACAGGGAAGACGCGAGCAGTACTTC.

The rearrangement uses TRBV2 and TRBJ1-2, with D possibly TRBD1 on 5 matching bases. Per germline, CDR1 SNHLY and CDR2 FYNNEI. The CDR3 is 14 residues long. V lost 1 base and J lost 3, with 9 bases in between. The CDR3 protein is CASSEDPTDYGYTF. Written as DNA, the CDR3 is TGTGCCAGCAGTGAAGACCCGACAGACTATGGCTACACCTTC.

This sequence joins TRBV6-5 and TRBJ2-4; TRBD1 is a possible D gene (6 bases). V lost 5 bases and J lost 7, with 15 bases in between. This CDR3 region has 14 residues. Germline-derived CDR1 and CDR2 are MNHEY and SVGAGI. CDR3 sequence (DNA): TGTGCCAGCAGTCCCTCGCAGGGGAGTAACATTCAGTACTTC. It encodes CASSPSQGSNIQYF.

This clone has just a few counts. The V call is TRBV24-1, the J call TRBJ2-1; a possible D gene is TRBD2 (5 bases). This CDR3 has 14 residues. Germline-derived CDR1 and CDR2 are KGHDR and SFDVKD. The V end was cut by 3 bases, the J end by 10 bases, with 15 bases between. In nucleotides, the CDR3 is TGTGCCACCAGTGATCGGGGTAATCGAGACGAGCAGTTCTTC. This gives the protein CATSDRGNRDEQFF.

This clone was picked up one time. The chain uses TRBV7-6 and TRBJ2-2; D is unresolved. The V gene lost 4 bases and the J gene lost 4 bases, with 13 bases spanning the gap. Germline V gene lookup returns CDR1 SGHVS and CDR2 FNYEAQ. This CDR3 comprises 15 residues. CDR3 DNA: TGTGCCAGCAGCTGGCAACAAAGTTCCACCGGGGAGCTGTTTTTT. Its protein is CASSWQQSSTGELFF.

The V call is TRBV29-1, the J call TRBJ1-1, with 8 bases aligning to TRBD1. The V gene end was trimmed by 3 bases and the J gene end by 4 bases; junction bases not matched to a gene: 4. The CDR3 totals 13 residues. The V gene's germline CDR1 is SQVTM and CDR2 ANQGSEA. The CDR3 region has the DNA TGCAGCGTTGACAGGGGGCGATCCACTGAAGCTTTCTTT. Protein sequence: CSVDRGRSTEAFF.

V is TRBV29-1 and J is TRBJ2-1; D possibly corresponds to TRBD2 (5 bases). Germline lookup yields CDR1 SQVTM and CDR2 ANQGSEA. This CDR3 is built from 13 residues. The ends were cut back, 6 bases at V and 9 bases at J, with 18 bases in the middle. The CDR3 spells CSVANRGFPEQFF. In DNA, the CDR3 is TGCAGCGTGGCGAACCGAGGGTTTCCTGAGCAGTTCTTC.

The chain is built from TRBV25-1 and TRBJ2-1, with TRBD2 identical over 11 bases. J gave up 4 bases and V 4 bases, and 6 bases lay outside the gene matches. The CDR3 totals 16 residues. The germline V gene encodes CDR1 MGHDK and CDR2 SYGVNS. The DNA of the CDR3 is TGTGCCAGCAGTGGGATAGGACTAGCGGGTTACAATGAGCAGTTCTTC. It codes for CASSGIGLAGYNEQFF.

The J gene is TRBJ2-5, the V gene TRBV9; the match to TRBD1 covers 7 bases. With 4 bases clipped from V and 5 bases from J, the junction kept 5 bases outside the gene matches. This CDR3 comprises 13 residues. Per the germline V gene, CDR1 is SGDLS and CDR2 is YYNGEE. The CDR3 protein is CASSPTGVETQYF. The CDR3 DNA is TGTGCCAGCAGCCCTACAGGGGTCGAGACCCAGTACTTC.

This clone was detected only once. The gene calls are TRBV6-4 and TRBJ2-3, with 12 bases that match TRBD2. In germline, CDR1 is MRHNA, CDR2 SNTAGT. With V trimmed by 4 bases and J by 11 bases, 10 bases remained unmatched. The CDR3 has 15 residues. Here the CDR3 DNA reads TGTGCCAGCAGTGCCGGGACTAGCGGGTGGGGTCAGCAGTATTTT. It translates to CASSAGTSGWGQQYF.

The chain couples TRBV2 to TRBJ1-2; D is perhaps TRBD1 (6 bases). Germline V gene lookup returns CDR1 SNHLY and CDR2 FYNNEI. V lost 6 bases and J lost 3, with 20 bases in between. This CDR3 has 16 amino acids. CDR3 bases: TGTGCCAGCAGCGTCGGCAGGGGCCTTACACACTATGGCTACACCTTC. Translating gives CASSVGRGLTHYGYTF.

The chain links TRBV27 to TRBJ2-3, with 9 bases that match TRBD1. This CDR3 spans 14 amino acids. J gave up 3 bases and V 4 bases, and 2 bases lay outside the gene matches. Germline CDR1 reads MNHEY; CDR2 reads SMNVEV (reference sequence). CDR3 nucleotide sequence: TGTGCCAGCAGTTCGGGACAGGGTACAGATACGCAGTATTTT. Translated, it gives CASSSGQGTDTQYF.

The chain joins TRBV5-8 to TRBJ2-5; D uncertain. The CDR3 sequence is 14 residues long. The V end was cut by 0 bases, the J end by 2 bases, with 8 bases between. CDR1 SGHTS and CDR2 YDEGEE come from the germline V gene. The CDR3 DNA sequence: TGTGCCAGCAGCTTGGGCCAGGCACAAGAGACCCAGTACTTC. The encoded protein is CASSLGQAQETQYF.